This record covers a single TCR beta chain. The data are from a study of identical twins. Unique molecular identifiers were in the cDNA, with template-switch universal primer binding. TCRdb recomputed calls from the 5' RACE reads with MiXCR, one row per CDR3 protein. In the table there are 1.5 million to 2 million distinct CDR3 sequences, less than 35% of which are singletons. Germline V gene sequence: CDR1 ENHRY, CDR2 SYGVKD. The CDR3 is 14 residues long. The chain links TRBV10-3 to TRBJ2-4, with D perhaps assigned TRBD1 or TRBD2 (5 bases each). The DNA end lines up better with TRBJ2-7; the J call may be wrong. Sequencing was carried out using cord blood. The TCR originated in a newborn girl in good health. The CDR3 nucleotides read TGTGCCATCAGTCCCGGGACCACTGGTCACGAGCAGTACTTC. It encodes CAISPGTTGHEQYF.